The 24 T cell receptor beta chains in this list originate from one sample, sequenced in a study of cytomegalovirus exposure and HLA in healthy donors. The primer mix had 60 Vbeta and 13 Jbeta primers. Only in-frame clones appear in the TCRdb table, and some are missing; sequencing was by immunoSEQ multiplex PCR. Seen here are some 150,000 clones, approximately 88% observed once, and the top ten hold 0.85%. Sequenced material: PBMCs. These receptors originate from a woman aged 30 to 39 in good health and CMV-seronegative.

This chain links TRBV5-6 with TRBJ2-5; 10 nucleotides match TRBD1. The end of the DNA aligns better with TRBJ2-7, so the J call may be wrong. Germline V gives CDR1 SGHDT, CDR2 YYEEEE. This CDR3 comprises 15 residues. The CDR3 here is CASSLQDRGGYEQYF. The CDR3 DNA reads TGTGCCAGCAGCTTGCAGGACAGGGGGGGTTACGAGCAGTACTTC.

The chain joins TRBV4-1 to TRBJ1-1, with D unclear. This CDR3 contains 15 residues. V gave up 0 bases and J gave up 4 bases, with 12 bases separating them. Per the germline V gene, CDR1 is MGHRA and CDR2 is YSYEKL. CDR3 amino acids: CASSQEYGRATEAFF. The DNA of the CDR3 is TGCGCCAGCAGCCAAGAATATGGGAGGGCCACTGAAGCTTTCTTT.

The CDR3 DNA is TGTGCCAGCAGTGACGGTCGGGGGGGCGCCGGGGAGCTGTTTTTT. Translated: CASSDGRGGAGELFF. The chain employs TRBV6-4 and TRBJ2-2; 8 bases match TRBD2. V lost 2 bases, J lost 6 bases, and 5 bases stayed unmatched. The CDR3 sequence is 15 residues long. Germline CDR1 and CDR2: MRHNA and SNTAGT.

The chain carries TRBV27 and TRBJ2-1; 10 bases map to TRBD2. Germline values: CDR1 MNHEY, CDR2 SMNVEV (reference sequence). Trimming took 5 bases from V and 7 from J; bases not matched to a gene: 5. The CDR3 length is 14 residues. The CDR3 DNA sequence: TGTGCCAGCAGTCCGGGACTAGCGTGGAATGAGCAGTTCTTC. Protein sequence: CASSPGLAWNEQFF.

Turning to this clone: The CDR3 end shows no conserved phenylalanine or tryptophan, and so a read error is likely. The chain carries TRBV6-6 and TRBJ1-2; D might be TRBD1 (6 bases). Germline assignment: CDR1 MNHNY and CDR2 SVGAGI (reference sequence). There are 15 residues in the CDR3. Trimming left V 5 bases short and J 2 bases short, with 15 bases between. The CDR3 DNA sequence: TGTGCCAGCAGTCTAACACAGGGACGGAACTATGGCTACACCCTC. As protein: CASSLTQGRNYGYTL.

This chain joins TRBV4-1 and TRBJ2-5, with TRBD1 identical over 7 bases. The germline V gene has CDR1 MGHRA and CDR2 YSYEKL. This CDR3 comprises 16 residues. V lost 0 bases, J lost 4 bases, and 8 bases stayed unmatched. DNA of the CDR3: TGCGCCAGCAGCCAAGACGATGGAGCAGGGGGAGAGACCCAGTACTTC. Translated, it gives CASSQDDGAGGETQYF.

This clone has just a few counts. The CDR3 sequence: CASGGAREAFF. In DNA form, the CDR3 reads TGTGCCAGTGGAGGGGCTCGTGAAGCTTTCTTT. This chain uses TRBV2 with TRBJ1-1; D is possibly TRBD1 (5 bases). Per the germline V gene, CDR1 is SNHLY and CDR2 is FYNNEI. The ends were cut back, 9 bases at V and 7 bases at J, with 12 bases in the middle. The CDR3 spans 11 residues.

In regard to this clone: Sequence at one end of the junction differs from germline and may be a read error. Distinct nucleotide sequences in the sample also encode this CDR3. The chain has TRBV25-1 and TRBJ1-6, with D possibly matching TRBD1 (6 bases). The CDR3 is 14 amino acids. Germline CDR1 is MGHDK and CDR2 is SYGVNS. DNA for the CDR3: TGTGCCAGCAGTGAAACAGGGCATAATTCCCCCCTCCACTTT. This sequence encodes CASSETGHNSPLHF.

The chain is built from TRBV29-1 and TRBJ2-7, with TRBD2 identical over 7 bases. Germline V CDR1 and CDR2: SQVTM, ANQGSEA. Losses at the gene ends were 7 bases for V and 3 bases for J; bases not matched to a gene: 9. CDR3 length: 13 residues. The CDR3 spells CSAQGGEVYEQYV. For the CDR3, the DNA is TGCAGCGCTCAGGGAGGGGAAGTCTACGAGCAGTACGTC.

The V and J genes are TRBV5-4 and TRBJ2-1, with TRBD2 identical over 8 bases. Losses at the gene ends were 4 bases for V and 6 bases for J; bases not matched to a gene: 12. CDR1 is SGHNT, CDR2 YYREEE, per germline (reference sequence). This CDR3 contains 16 residues. CDR3 in DNA: TGTGCCAGCAGCCAAGCCGGGACTAGAGGGCCCAATGAGCAGTTCTTC. Amino acid sequence: CASSQAGTRGPNEQFF.

The V call is TRBV7-9, the J call TRBJ1-5, with 7 bases fitting TRBD1. The junction had 16 bases not matched to a gene; V was cut back by 5 bases and J by 0 bases. The CDR3 runs 19 residues. The germline gives CDR1 SEHNR, CDR2 FQNEAQ (reference sequence). The CDR3 sequence: CASSPGQAQGPYSNQPQHF. The CDR3 DNA follows: TGTGCCAGCAGCCCAGGACAGGCTCAAGGCCCTTATAGCAATCAGCCCCAGCATTTT. The whole variable domain, remainder taken from reference TRBV7-9 and TRBJ1-5, is DTGVSQNPRHKITKRGQNVTFRCDPISEHNRLYWYRQTLGQGPEFLTYFQNEAQLEKSRLLSDRFSAERPKGSFSTLEIQRTEQGDSAMYLCASSPGQAQGPYSNQPQHFGDGTRLSIL.

This clone was recorded a few times. The gene calls are TRBV7-6 and TRBJ1-1, with 8 nucleotides matching TRBD1. Germline lookup yields CDR1 SGHVS and CDR2 FNYEAQ. With V trimmed by 5 bases and J by 5 bases, 13 bases remained unmatched. The CDR3 contains 16 residues. CDR3 sequence (DNA): TGTGCCAGCAGCCTCCAACCAGGGGGCGGAAGGACTGAAGCTTTCTTT. Its translation: CASSLQPGGGRTEAFF.

The chain has TRBV29-1 and TRBJ1-2; the match to TRBD1 covers 9 bases. Per germline, CDR1 SQVTM and CDR2 ANQGSEA. The length of the CDR3 is 19 residues. V was pared by 1 base and J by 4 bases, with 19 bases of the junction left unmatched. DNA for the CDR3: TGCAGCGTTGAAGCAAGGGTGGGACAGGGATTGAATCAGGGCTATGGCTACACCTTC. It encodes CSVEARVGQGLNQGYGYTF.

The chain couples TRBV27 to TRBJ2-7, with D possibly matching TRBD1 (5 bases). CDR3 size: 14 residues. Germline assignment: CDR1 MNHEY and CDR2 SMNVEV (reference sequence). The V gene lost 5 bases and the J gene lost 3 bases, with 14 bases spanning the gap. The CDR3 sequence is CASSTRQSFYEQYF. In DNA, the CDR3 is TGTGCCAGCAGTACGAGACAGTCATTCTACGAGCAGTACTTC.

The chain couples TRBV2 to TRBJ2-1, with 12 nucleotides matching TRBD2. The length of the CDR3 is 15 residues. The V gene end was trimmed by 5 bases and the J gene end by 3 bases; junction bases not matched to a gene: 2. The germline V gene encodes CDR1 SNHLY and CDR2 FYNNEI. DNA for the CDR3: TGTGCCAGCAGTCTGACTAGCGGGAGCTACAATGAGCAGTTCTTC. Translated, it gives CASSLTSGSYNEQFF.

The chain employs TRBV19 and TRBJ2-3; maybe TRBD2 (5 bases). CDR1 LNHDA and CDR2 SQIVND come from the germline V gene (reference sequence). The CDR3 sequence is 13 residues long. V was pared by 3 bases and J by 5 bases, with 9 bases between. The DNA for the CDR3 is TGTGCCAGTAGTATCCAGGAGGTAGATACGCAGTATTTT. As protein: CASSIQEVDTQYF.

This clone occurred once. V and J are TRBV7-6 and TRBJ2-7, with no clear D. Germline V gene lookup returns CDR1 SGHVS and CDR2 FNYEAQ. The CDR3 covers 13 residues. The V end was cut by 4 bases, the J end by 6 bases, with 13 bases between. CDR3 bases: TGTGCCAGCAGCTGGCAGTCTGGTGGCGAGCAGTACTTC. This sequence encodes CASSWQSGGEQYF.

This sequence joins TRBV28 and TRBJ1-2, with 8 nucleotides matching TRBD1. The CDR3 has 19 amino acids. Germline CDR1 and CDR2: MDHEN and SYDVKM. Trimming cost V 2 bases and J 2 bases; bases outside gene matches: 16. In DNA form, the CDR3 reads TGTGCCAGCAGTTTAAGCTATTCGGACAGGGACCCAACCAACTATGGCTACACCTTC. Encoded protein: CASSLSYSDRDPTNYGYTF.

For the CDR3, the DNA is TGTGCCAGCAGCGCGGTCGGGGGGGTGGCTTTCTTT. Its translation: CASSAVGGVAFF. The chain carries TRBV9 and TRBJ1-1; tentatively, D is TRBD1 (5 bases). Germline assignment: CDR1 SGDLS and CDR2 YYNGEE. Trimming pared 3 bases from V and 11 bases from J, leaving 14 bases between. This CDR3 spans 12 amino acids. The full variable domain, in which reference TRBV9 and TRBJ1-1 provide the parts outside the CDR3, is DSGVTQTPKHLITATGQRVTLRCSPRSGDLSVYWYQQSLDQGLQFLIQYYNGEERAKGNILERFSAQQFPDLHSELNLSSLELGDSALYFCASSAVGGVAFFGQGTRLTVV.

This chain joins TRBV29-1 and TRBJ2-4; TRBD1 agrees at 8 bases. The CDR3 covers 12 residues. J was trimmed by 5 bases and V by 6 bases; bases with no gene match: 3. Germline V gene data show CDR1 as SQVTM and CDR2 as ANQGSEA. CDR3: CSVDRGQNIQYF. As DNA, the CDR3 is TGCAGCGTCGACAGGGGACAAAACATTCAGTACTTC. The full variable domain, in which reference TRBV29-1 and TRBJ2-4 provide the parts outside the CDR3, is SAVISQKPSRDICQRGTSLTIQCQVDSQVTMMFWYRQQPGQSLTLIATANQGSEATYESGFVIDKFPISRPNLTFSTLTVSNMSPEDSSIYLCSVDRGQNIQYFGAGTRLSVL.

The chain is built from TRBV10-3 and TRBJ2-7; 16 bases match TRBD2. V was pared by 7 bases and J by 5 bases, with 8 bases of the junction left unmatched. This CDR3 has 16 amino acids. Per the germline V gene, CDR1 is ENHRY and CDR2 is SYGVKD. The CDR3 here is CAITGTSGRAVNEQYF. The CDR3 DNA follows: TGTGCCATCACCGGGACTAGCGGGAGGGCCGTGAACGAGCAGTACTTC.

The V and J genes are TRBV27 and TRBJ2-1; 9 bases map to TRBD1. Germline CDR1 is MNHEY and CDR2 is SMNVEV (reference sequence). CDR3 length equals 17 residues. V was clipped by 2 bases and J by 12 bases; unmatched bases: 17. As DNA, the CDR3 is TGTGCCAGCAGTTTAGCCGGATCCGGGACAGGGACCAACAGGCAGTTCTTC. It specifies CASSLAGSGTGTNRQFF.

The V and J genes are TRBV14 and TRBJ1-1; no reliable D call. This CDR3 is 13 amino acids long. Trimming took off 6 bases at V and 1 base at J, with 9 bases between the two ends. Germline V gene sequence: CDR1 SGHDN, CDR2 FVKESK. The CDR3 region has the DNA TGTGCCAGCAGTGTGGACTCGAACACTGAAGCTTTCTTT. Translating gives CASSVDSNTEAFF. Full variable domain (outside the CDR3, taken from reference TRBV14 and TRBJ1-1): EAGVTQFPSHSVIEKGQTVTLRCDPISGHDNLYWYRRVMGKEIKFLLHFVKESKQDESGMPNNRFLAERTGGTYSTLKVQPAELEDSGVYFCASSVDSNTEAFFGQGTRLTVV.

The CDR3 nucleotides read TGTGCCAGCAGTGAAATAACCCTCAGAGGGCACAATGAGCAGTTCTTC. It translates to CASSEITLRGHNEQFF. The chain links TRBV2 to TRBJ2-1, with D tentatively TRBD2 (5 bases). Per germline, CDR1 SNHLY and CDR2 FYNNEI. The CDR3 has 16 amino acids. Trimming took 2 bases from V and 5 from J, leaving 16 bases between them.